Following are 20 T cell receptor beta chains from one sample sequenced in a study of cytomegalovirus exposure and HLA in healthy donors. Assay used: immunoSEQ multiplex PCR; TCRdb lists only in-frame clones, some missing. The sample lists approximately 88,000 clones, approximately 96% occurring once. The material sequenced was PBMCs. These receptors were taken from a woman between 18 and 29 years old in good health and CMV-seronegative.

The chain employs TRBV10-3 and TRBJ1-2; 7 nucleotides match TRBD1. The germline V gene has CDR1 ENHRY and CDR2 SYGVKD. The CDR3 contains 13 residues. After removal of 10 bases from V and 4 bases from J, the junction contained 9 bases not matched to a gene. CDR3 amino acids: CATQGPPSYGYTF. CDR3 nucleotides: TGTGCCACACAGGGGCCCCCCTCCTATGGCTACACCTTC.

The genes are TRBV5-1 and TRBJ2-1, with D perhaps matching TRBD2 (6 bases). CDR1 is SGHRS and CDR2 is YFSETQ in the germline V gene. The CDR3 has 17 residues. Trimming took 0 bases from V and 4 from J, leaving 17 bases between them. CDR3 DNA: TGCGCCAGCAGCTTGGCGGCTCGGGGGTCCCTTTACAATGAGCAGTTCTTC. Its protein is CASSLAARGSLYNEQFF.

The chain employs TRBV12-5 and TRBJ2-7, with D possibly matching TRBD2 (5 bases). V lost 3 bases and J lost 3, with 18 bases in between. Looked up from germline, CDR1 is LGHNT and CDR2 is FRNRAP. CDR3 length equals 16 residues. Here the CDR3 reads CASGFGDPGTLYEQYF. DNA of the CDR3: TGTGCTAGTGGTTTCGGGGATCCGGGAACCCTCTACGAGCAGTACTTC.

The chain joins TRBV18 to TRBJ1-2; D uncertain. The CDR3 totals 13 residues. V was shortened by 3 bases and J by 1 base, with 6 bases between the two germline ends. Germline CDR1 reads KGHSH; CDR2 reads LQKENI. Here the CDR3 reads CASSPTGNYGYTF. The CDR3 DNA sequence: TGTGCCAGCTCACCGACGGGTAACTATGGCTACACCTTC.

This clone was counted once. The CDR3 DNA reads TGTGCCTCAAATTTACCCCTGGCGGGCTCTGGAAACACCATATATTTT. It translates to CASNLPLAGSGNTIYF. The chain is built from TRBV7-9 and TRBJ1-3; D not resolved. The V end was cut by 11 bases, the J end by 0 bases, with 20 bases between. Germline loops: CDR1 SEHNR, CDR2 FQNEAQ (reference sequence). This CDR3 contains 16 residues.

The CDR3 spells CASSFEPTGELFF. The CDR3 DNA is TGTGCCAGCAGCTTCGAGCCCACTGGGGAGCTGTTTTTT. This chain connects TRBV11-2 to TRBJ2-2, with D hard to call. Trimming removed 3 bases from V and 8 bases from J, with 10 bases in between. Germline lookup yields CDR1 SGHAT and CDR2 FQNNGV. The CDR3 covers 13 residues.

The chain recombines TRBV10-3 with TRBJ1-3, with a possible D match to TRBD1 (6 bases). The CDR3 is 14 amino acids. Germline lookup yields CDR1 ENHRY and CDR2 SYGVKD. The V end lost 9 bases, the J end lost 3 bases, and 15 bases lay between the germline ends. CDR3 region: CAIAGQSLGNTIYF. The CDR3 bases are TGTGCCATTGCAGGACAGAGCCTTGGAAACACCATATATTTT.

In nucleotides, the CDR3 is TGTGCCAGCTCACCAAACGGGGGGAAAGATGAAAAACTGTTTTTT. Translating gives CASSPNGGKDEKLFF. The chain joins TRBV18 to TRBJ1-4, with TRBD1 as a possible D gene (5 bases). Germline CDR1 KGHSH, CDR2 LQKENI. This CDR3 region has 15 residues. V dropped 2 bases and J dropped 6 bases, with 13 bases sitting between them.

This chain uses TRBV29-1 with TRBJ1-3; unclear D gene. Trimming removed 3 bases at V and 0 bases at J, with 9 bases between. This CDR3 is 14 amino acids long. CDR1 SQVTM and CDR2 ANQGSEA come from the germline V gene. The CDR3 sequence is CSVETSFSGNTIYF. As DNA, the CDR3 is TGCAGCGTTGAGACATCCTTCTCTGGAAACACCATATATTTT.

CDR3 residues: CATSTGAYEQYF. The CDR3 DNA sequence: TGTGCCACCAGCACAGGGGCCTACGAGCAGTACTTC. V gene TRBV15 combines with J gene TRBJ2-7; TRBD1 might be the D (6 bases). The V gene's germline CDR1 is LNHNV and CDR2 YYDKDF (reference sequence). Trimming shortened V by 4 bases and J by 2 bases, and 6 bases separated the two germline ends. The CDR3 sequence is 12 residues long.

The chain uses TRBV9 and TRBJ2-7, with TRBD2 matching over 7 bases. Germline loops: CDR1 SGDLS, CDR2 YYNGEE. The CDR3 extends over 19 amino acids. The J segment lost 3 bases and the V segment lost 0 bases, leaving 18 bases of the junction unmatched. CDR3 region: CASSVEPGAGTTLLYEQYF. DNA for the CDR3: TGTGCCAGCAGCGTAGAACCCGGAGCGGGAACCACACTACTCTACGAGCAGTACTTC. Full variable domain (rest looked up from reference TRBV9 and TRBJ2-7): DSGVTQTPKHLITATGQRVTLRCSPRSGDLSVYWYQQSLDQGLQFLIQYYNGEERAKGNILERFSAQQFPDLHSELNLSSLELGDSALYFCASSVEPGAGTTLLYEQYFGPGTRLTVT.

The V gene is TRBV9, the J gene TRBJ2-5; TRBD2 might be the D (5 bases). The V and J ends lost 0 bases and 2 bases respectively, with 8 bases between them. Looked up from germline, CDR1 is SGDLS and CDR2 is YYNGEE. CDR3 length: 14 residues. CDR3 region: CASSVERTQETQYF. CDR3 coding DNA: TGTGCCAGCAGCGTAGAAAGGACTCAAGAGACCCAGTACTTC.

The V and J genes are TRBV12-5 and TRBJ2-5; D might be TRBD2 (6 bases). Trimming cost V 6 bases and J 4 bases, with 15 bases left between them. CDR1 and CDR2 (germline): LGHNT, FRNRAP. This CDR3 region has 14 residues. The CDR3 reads CASGRDLWGETQYF. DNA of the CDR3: TGTGCTAGTGGCCGGGACTTATGGGGAGAGACCCAGTACTTC.

The CDR3 region is CATSRNLGGQETQYF. CDR3 DNA sequence: TGTGCCACCAGCAGAAACTTGGGGGGGCAAGAGACCCAGTACTTC. The J gene is TRBJ2-5, the V gene TRBV15; TRBD2 matches at 7 bases. V lost 2 bases and J lost 2; bases outside the gene matches: 5. Germline loops: CDR1 LNHNV, CDR2 YYDKDF (reference sequence). This CDR3 spans 15 amino acids.

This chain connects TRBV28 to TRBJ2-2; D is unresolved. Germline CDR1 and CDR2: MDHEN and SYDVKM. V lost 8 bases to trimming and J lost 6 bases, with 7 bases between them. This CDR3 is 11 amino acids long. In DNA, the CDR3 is TGTGCCAGCTTCTTTGCCGGGGAGCTGTTTTTT. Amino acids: CASFFAGELFF.

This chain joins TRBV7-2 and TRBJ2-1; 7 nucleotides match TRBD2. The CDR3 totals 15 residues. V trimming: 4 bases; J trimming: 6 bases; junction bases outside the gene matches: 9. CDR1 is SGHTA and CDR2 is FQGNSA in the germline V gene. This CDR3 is CASSYGGSALNEQFF. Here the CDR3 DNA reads TGTGCCAGCAGCTACGGCGGGAGCGCACTCAATGAGCAGTTCTTC.

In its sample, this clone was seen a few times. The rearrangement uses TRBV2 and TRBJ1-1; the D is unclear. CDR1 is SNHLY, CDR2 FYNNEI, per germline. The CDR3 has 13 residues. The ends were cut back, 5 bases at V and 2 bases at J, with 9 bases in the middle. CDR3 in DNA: TGTGCCAGCAGTCCTTTCCCCAACACTGAAGCTTTCTTT. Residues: CASSPFPNTEAFF.

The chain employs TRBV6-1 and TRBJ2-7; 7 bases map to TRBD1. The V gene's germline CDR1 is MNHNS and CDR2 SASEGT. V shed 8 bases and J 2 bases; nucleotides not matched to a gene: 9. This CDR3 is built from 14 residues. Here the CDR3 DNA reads TGTGCCAGCCATAGGGACAGTTGGGCCTACGAGCAGTACTTC. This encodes CASHRDSWAYEQYF.

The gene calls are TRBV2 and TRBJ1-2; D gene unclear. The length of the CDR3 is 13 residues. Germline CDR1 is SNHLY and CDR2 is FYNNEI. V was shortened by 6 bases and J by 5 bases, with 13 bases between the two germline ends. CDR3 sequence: CASSAEGRYGYTF. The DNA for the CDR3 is TGTGCCAGCAGCGCCGAGGGCCGATATGGCTACACCTTC.

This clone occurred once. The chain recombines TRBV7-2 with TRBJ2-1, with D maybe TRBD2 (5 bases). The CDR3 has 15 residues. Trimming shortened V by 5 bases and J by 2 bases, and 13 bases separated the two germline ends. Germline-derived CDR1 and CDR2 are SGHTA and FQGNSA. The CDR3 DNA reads TGTGCCAGCAGCCGCAGCGGAACTACCTACAATGAGCAGTTCTTC. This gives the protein CASSRSGTTYNEQFF.